The 25 T cell receptor beta chains in this list originate from one sample, sequenced in a study of blood T cell repertoires in COVID-19. Sequencing used immunoSEQ multiplex PCR; TCRdb keeps in-frame clones, though not all of them. The profile shows about 48,000 clones, over 75% of them singletons. The specimen was peripheral blood. The receptors originated from a woman aged 55-70 years with acute or convalescent COVID-19.

The chain couples TRBV2 to TRBJ1-5, with 9 bases lining up with TRBD1. The length of the CDR3 is 14 residues. Germline V gene sequence: CDR1 SNHLY, CDR2 FYNNEI. The trim removed 7 bases at V and 7 bases at J, leaving 8 bases unmatched. CDR3 nucleotide sequence: TGTGCCAGCACTTGGGACAGGGATTACCAGCCCCAGCATTTT. It yields the protein CASTWDRDYQPQHF.

The V gene is TRBV2, the J gene TRBJ1-2; maybe TRBD1 (5 bases). Germline CDR1 reads SNHLY; CDR2 reads FYNNEI. The CDR3 is 13 residues long. Trimming cost V 3 bases and J 8 bases, with 13 bases left between them. The CDR3 sequence: CASSEGGRAGYTF. The CDR3 DNA is TGTGCCAGCAGTGAGGGTGGCAGGGCGGGCTACACCTTC. Together with reference TRBV2 and TRBJ1-2, the CDR3 gives the full variable domain: EPEVTQTPSHQVTQMGQEVILRCVPISNHLYFYWYRQILGQKVEFLVSFYNNEISEKSEIFDDQFSVERPDGSNFTLKIRSTKLEDSAMYFCASSEGGRAGYTFGSGTRLTVV.

This chain links TRBV10-3 with TRBJ2-1, with a possible D match to TRBD2 (5 bases). V was shortened by 8 bases and J by 8 bases, with 22 bases between the two germline ends. Germline CDR1 and CDR2: ENHRY and SYGVKD. This CDR3 is built from 15 residues. The CDR3 DNA sequence: TGTGCCATCGGCGAGGGAATGAGACCCAATGATGAGCAGTTCTTC. It encodes CAIGEGMRPNDEQFF.

The chain carries TRBV11-3 and TRBJ2-1; 14 nucleotides match TRBD2. V gave up 5 bases and J gave up 10 bases; unmatched junction bases: 7. CDR1 SGHNT and CDR2 YENEEA come from the germline V gene. The length of the CDR3 is 15 residues. The CDR3 DNA follows: TGTGCCAGCAGCCCGACTAGCGGGGGGGATGGGGAGCAGTTCTTC. Translating gives CASSPTSGGDGEQFF.

This clone came up once. The gene calls are TRBV5-5 and TRBJ1-1; TRBD1 might be the D (6 bases). V shed 6 bases and J shed 7 bases, with 25 bases lying between them. The CDR3 spans 16 residues. The germline gives CDR1 SGHKS, CDR2 YYEKEE (reference sequence). In nucleotides, the CDR3 is TGTGCCAGCATCAAGGGGGACCTGCCAGGAGGCGGTGAAGCTTTCTTT. Its protein product is CASIKGDLPGGGEAFF.

A few counts support this clone. The CDR3: CASSQDPNTEAFF. The DNA for the CDR3 is TGTGCCAGCAGCCAAGATCCAAACACTGAAGCTTTCTTT. This sequence joins TRBV3-1 (or the pseudogene TRBV3-2) and TRBJ1-1; D is ambiguous. Germline assignment: CDR1 LGHDT and CDR2 YNNKEL (reference sequence). The CDR3 is 13 amino acids. The V end lost 0 bases, the J end lost 2 bases, and 4 bases lay between the germline ends.

The V and J genes are TRBV3-1 (or the pseudogene TRBV3-2) and TRBJ1-2, with 9 bases aligning to TRBD1. Trimming cost V 1 base and J 6 bases; bases outside gene matches: 3. The CDR3 runs to 14 residues. Germline CDR1 and CDR2: LGHDT and YNNKEL (reference sequence). CDR3 coding DNA: TGTGCCAGCAGCCAAGGGGACAGGGTGGATGGCTACACCTTC. This codes for CASSQGDRVDGYTF.

V is TRBV6-5 and J is TRBJ1-3; 7 bases line up with TRBD1. The length of the CDR3 is 14 residues. The V and J ends lost 6 bases and 2 bases, in that order; junction bases with no gene match: 4. Germline V gene sequence: CDR1 MNHEY, CDR2 SVGAGI. This CDR3 is CASRPQGAGNTIYF. In nucleotides, the CDR3 is TGTGCCAGCAGGCCCCAGGGGGCTGGAAACACCATATATTTT.

This clone is a singleton in its sample. The gene calls are TRBV6-5 and TRBJ1-6; D unclear. This CDR3 comprises 12 residues. The germline CDR1 and CDR2 sequences are MNHEY and SVGAGI. The germline V and J ends were trimmed by 7 bases and 7 bases, with 8 bases remaining between them. The CDR3 bases are TGTGCCAGCACTAGCCAAAATTCACCCCTCCACTTT. It specifies CASTSQNSPLHF.

This clone was counted a few times. The chain carries TRBV5-1 and TRBJ1-2; TRBD1 agrees at 10 bases. V lost 3 bases and J lost 7; bases outside the gene matches: 6. The germline V gene encodes CDR1 SGHRS and CDR2 YFSETQ. The CDR3 extends over 14 amino acids. DNA for the CDR3: TGCGCCAGCAGCTCGAACCGGGACAGGGGTGGCTACACCTTC. Protein sequence: CASSSNRDRGGYTF.

This clone has a handful of counts. The gene calls are TRBV18 and TRBJ2-3; no firm D call. Germline V gives CDR1 KGHSH, CDR2 LQKENI. The CDR3 is 17 amino acids. V lost 2 bases and J lost 0, with 15 bases in between. CDR3 nucleotide sequence: TGTGCCAGCTCACCAACCTCGGGTCTCCTAAGCACAGATACGCAGTATTTT. Protein product: CASSPTSGLLSTDTQYF.

The chain combines TRBV18 with TRBJ2-4, with 7 bases that match TRBD1. The CDR3 totals 17 residues. Trimming at V came to 0 bases and at J to 2 bases, leaving 7 bases not matched to a gene. Looked up from germline, CDR1 is KGHSH and CDR2 is LQKENI. CDR3 region: CASSPPSQGVSKNIQYF. In DNA, the CDR3 is TGTGCCAGCTCACCACCGAGTCAGGGGGTTTCCAAAAACATTCAGTACTTC.

The CDR3 is CASSSLSGSGIIQYF. CDR3 sequence (DNA): TGTGCCAGCAGCTCCCTGAGCGGGAGTGGTATCATTCAGTACTTC. V is TRBV7-9 and J is TRBJ2-4; 8 nucleotides align to TRBD2. V gave up 4 bases and J gave up 9 bases; unmatched junction bases: 11. From germline, CDR1 is SEHNR and CDR2 FQNEAQ (reference sequence). The CDR3 contains 15 residues.

The chain recombines TRBV25-1 with TRBJ1-1; D is undetermined. The ends were cut back, 0 bases at V and 1 base at J, with 9 bases in the middle. Germline CDR1 and CDR2: MGHDK and SYGVNS. The CDR3 sequence is 15 residues long. CDR3 in amino acids: CASSEYGRKNTEAFF. CDR3 bases: TGTGCCAGCAGTGAATATGGCAGGAAGAACACTGAAGCTTTCTTT.

This clone was seen a single time. The chain uses TRBV2 and TRBJ2-5; no definite D call. The germline gives CDR1 SNHLY, CDR2 FYNNEI. V lost 2 bases and J lost 0, with 7 bases in between. The CDR3 covers 14 residues. The CDR3 DNA sequence: TGTGCCAGCAGTGAACTTCGGTACCAAGAGACCCAGTACTTC. It is translated as CASSELRYQETQYF. Supplemented by reference TRBV2 and TRBJ2-5, the full variable domain reads EPEVTQTPSHQVTQMGQEVILRCVPISNHLYFYWYRQILGQKVEFLVSFYNNEISEKSEIFDDQFSVERPDGSNFTLKIRSTKLEDSAMYFCASSELRYQETQYFGPGTRLLVL.

This clone is categorized as medium-sized. The chain employs TRBV14 and TRBJ2-1, with D possibly TRBD1 on 5 matching bases. Germline V gives CDR1 SGHDN, CDR2 FVKESK. Trimming removed 0 bases at V and 9 bases at J, with 9 bases between. CDR3 size: 13 residues. The CDR3 nucleotides are TGTGCCAGCAGCCAAGATCGTAGGGGTGAGCAGTTCTTC. It yields the protein CASSQDRRGEQFF.

This sequence joins TRBV7-8 and TRBJ1-4; perhaps TRBD1 as D (5 bases). There are 16 residues in the CDR3. CDR1 and CDR2 (germline): SGHVS, FQNEAQ. V was pared by 5 bases and J by 0 bases, with 13 bases between. Here the CDR3 DNA reads TGTGCCAGCAGCACAGCAGGCAGGGCAACTAATGAAAAACTGTTTTTT. Protein product: CASSTAGRATNEKLFF. Using reference TRBV7-8 and TRBJ1-4 for the parts outside the CDR3, the full variable domain is GAGVSQSPRYKVAKRGQDVALRCDPISGHVSLFWYQQALGQGPEFLTYFQNEAQLDKSGLPSDRFFAERPEGSVSTLKIQRTQQEDSAVYLCASSTAGRATNEKLFFGSGTQLSVL.

This sequence joins TRBV27 and TRBJ2-5; TRBD1 matches at 9 bases. The junction had 7 bases not matched to a gene; V was cut back by 6 bases and J by 2 bases. Germline V gene data show CDR1 as MNHEY and CDR2 as SMNVEV (reference sequence). The CDR3 contains 15 residues. CDR3 nucleotides: TGTGCCAGCAGAGTGGACAGGGGAAGGCAAGAGACCCAGTACTTC. Residues: CASRVDRGRQETQYF.

The chain employs TRBV5-1 and TRBJ1-1, with unresolved D. The ends were cut back, 4 bases at V and 6 bases at J, with 22 bases in the middle. This CDR3 spans 16 amino acids. Per the germline V gene, CDR1 is SGHRS and CDR2 is YFSETQ. The chain's CDR3 is CASSPTPSRQAPEAFF. In nucleotides, the CDR3 is TGCGCCAGCAGCCCGACCCCTTCTCGGCAGGCCCCTGAAGCTTTCTTT.

This chain connects TRBV29-1 to TRBJ1-1; D is undetermined. Germline V gene sequence: CDR1 SQVTM, CDR2 ANQGSEA. Trimming removed 5 bases at V and 3 bases at J, with 13 bases between. The CDR3 contains 13 residues. The CDR3 loop is CSVSPSADTEAFF. Written as DNA, the CDR3 is TGCAGCGTTTCCCCCAGCGCTGACACTGAAGCTTTCTTT.

The chain links TRBV30 to TRBJ2-5, with TRBD1 as a possible D gene (6 bases). Germline loops: CDR1 GTSNPN, CDR2 SVGIG (reference sequence). The CDR3 is 13 residues long. V was shortened by 2 bases and J by 5 bases, with 12 bases between the two germline ends. This CDR3 reads CAWSTGLRETQYF. The CDR3 DNA reads as TGTGCCTGGAGTACAGGGTTGCGGGAGACCCAGTACTTC.

The gene calls are TRBV30 and TRBJ2-3; the D is unclear. In germline, CDR1 is GTSNPN, CDR2 SVGIG (reference sequence). Trimming shortened V by 1 base and J by 4 bases, and 3 bases separated the two germline ends. The length of the CDR3 is 11 residues. CDR3 nucleotide sequence: TGTGCCTGGAGTGCCTCAGATACGCAGTATTTT. Protein product: CAWSASDTQYF.

The chain combines TRBV7-3 with TRBJ2-2; D perhaps matches TRBD2 (6 bases). The length of the CDR3 is 16 residues. Germline V gene sequence: CDR1 SGHTA, CDR2 FQGTGA. Trimming cost V 4 bases and J 0 bases, with 12 bases left between them. CDR3 DNA: TGTGCCAGCAGCTACTCGACTAGTCCGAACACCGGGGAGCTGTTTTTT. Protein: CASSYSTSPNTGELFF.

The V gene is TRBV5-8, the J gene TRBJ1-5; maybe TRBD1 (5 bases). V was trimmed by 4 bases and J by 1 base, leaving 24 bases between them. The CDR3 contains 19 residues. The germline V gene encodes CDR1 SGHTS and CDR2 YDEGEE. The CDR3 region is CASSAELDILGESNQPQHF. CDR3 nucleotides: TGTGCCAGCAGCGCTGAGCTGGACATCCTAGGTGAGAGCAATCAGCCCCAGCATTTT.

V usage is TRBV20-1 and J usage is TRBJ2-7; D may be TRBD2 (5 bases). The germline V gene encodes CDR1 DFQATT and CDR2 SNEGSKA (reference sequence). The V and J ends lost 3 bases and 4 bases respectively, with 7 bases between them. The CDR3 runs to 11 residues. The CDR3 bases are TGCAGTGCTAGTCGGGGTTACGAGCAGTACTTC. Its translation: CSASRGYEQYF.